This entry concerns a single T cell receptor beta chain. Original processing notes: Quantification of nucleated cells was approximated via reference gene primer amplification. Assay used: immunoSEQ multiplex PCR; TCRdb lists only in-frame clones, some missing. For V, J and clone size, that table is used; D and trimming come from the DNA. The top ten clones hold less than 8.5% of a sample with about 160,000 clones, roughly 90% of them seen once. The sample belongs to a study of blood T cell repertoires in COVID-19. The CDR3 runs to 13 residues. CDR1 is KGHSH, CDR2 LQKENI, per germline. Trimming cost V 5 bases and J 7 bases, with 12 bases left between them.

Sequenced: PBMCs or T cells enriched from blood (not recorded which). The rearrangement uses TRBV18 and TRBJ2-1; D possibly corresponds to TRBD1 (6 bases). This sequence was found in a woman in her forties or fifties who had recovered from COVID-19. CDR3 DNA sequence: TGTGCCAGCTCAACCAAACAGGGAAATGAGCAGTTCTTC. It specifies CASSTKQGNEQFF.